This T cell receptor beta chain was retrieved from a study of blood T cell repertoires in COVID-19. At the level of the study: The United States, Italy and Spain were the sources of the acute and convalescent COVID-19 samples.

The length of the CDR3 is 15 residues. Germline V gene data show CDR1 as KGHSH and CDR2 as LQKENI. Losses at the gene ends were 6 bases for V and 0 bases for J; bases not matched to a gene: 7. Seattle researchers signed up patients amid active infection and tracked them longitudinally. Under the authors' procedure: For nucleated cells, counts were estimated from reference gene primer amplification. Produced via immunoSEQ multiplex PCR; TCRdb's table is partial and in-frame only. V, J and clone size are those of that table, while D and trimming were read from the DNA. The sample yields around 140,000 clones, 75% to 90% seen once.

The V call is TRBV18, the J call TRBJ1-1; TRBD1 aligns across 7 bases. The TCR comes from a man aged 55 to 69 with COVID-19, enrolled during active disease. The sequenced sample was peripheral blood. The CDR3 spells CASSSAQGMNTEAFF. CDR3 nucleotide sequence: TGTGCCAGCTCGTCCGCACAGGGGATGAACACTGAAGCTTTCTTT. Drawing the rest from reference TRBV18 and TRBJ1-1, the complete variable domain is NAGVMQNPRHLVRRRGQEARLRCSPMKGHSHVYWYRQLPEEGLKFMVYLQKENIIDESGMPKERFSAEFPKEGPSILRIQQVVRGDSAAYFCASSSAQGMNTEAFFGQGTRLTVV.